This T cell receptor (beta chain) was identified during a study of CD8 T cells in Susac syndrome. CD8+ and CD4+ T cells from blood underwent TCR beta sequencing. The multiple sclerosis controls were treatment-naive patients with relapsing-remitting disease that was stable or active. CD8+ and CD4+ T cells were negatively isolated; TEMRA cells were FACS-enriched. V was clipped by 4 bases and J by 4 bases; unmatched bases: 10. CDR1 is MNHNS and CDR2 is SASEGT in the germline V gene. CDR3 length equals 15 residues. As concerns this clonotype: What it binds is not known.

Roughly 0.45 to 1 ug RNA was reverse transcribed with random hexamers. One entry per CDR3 protein, called by TCRdb with MiXCR from the immunoSEQ multiplex PCR reads. The data contain 200,000 to 300,000 distinct CDR3 sequences, just over 90% of them seen just once; the ten biggest clones take up roughly 0.072%. Overall study findings and caveats: The study admitted that it had a relatively small number of individuals in its TCR sequencing and HLA analysis.

The sample consisted of CD4+ T cells from PBMCs. This chain connects TRBV6-1 to TRBJ2-7; 7 bases map to TRBD1. This clonotype was sampled from a human donor with multiple sclerosis. The CDR3 DNA follows: TGTGCCAGCAGTGCAGAAAGAGGGACAGCATACGAGCAGTACGTC. Encoded protein: CASSAERGTAYEQYV.